What follows are 27 T cell receptor beta chains derived from one specimen sequenced in a study of T cells in Graves' hyperthyroidism and ophthalmopathy. There were TCR beta CDR3 regions amplified from RNA transcripts. A set of HTBI primers served as the primers for a first-round RT-PCR of the TCR CDR3. TCRdb re-derived calls from the multiplex PCR reads in MiXCR, one entry per CDR3 protein. The sample records some 570,000 distinct CDR3 sequences, 17% being singletons. The sequenced sample was blood. The source of these receptors is a woman aged 18-29 years with Graves' ophthalmopathy.

This clonotype was seen repeatedly, ten times or more. The J gene is TRBJ2-5, the V gene TRBV28, with a possible D match to TRBD2 (5 bases). V gave up 5 bases and J gave up 1 base, with 11 bases separating them. Germline V lookup: CDR1 MDHEN, CDR2 SYDVKM. CDR3 length: 14 amino acids. This chain's CDR3 is CASSLHEGQETQYF. CDR3 bases: TGTGCCAGCAGTCTCCATGAGGGCCAAGAGACCCAGTACTTC. The complete variable domain, with remaining parts taken from reference TRBV28 and TRBJ2-5, reads DVKVTQSSRYLVKRTGEKVFLECVQDMDHENMFWYRQDPGLGLRLIYFSYDVKMKEKGDIPEGYSVSREKKERFSLILESASTNQTSMYLCASSLHEGQETQYFGPGTRLLVL.

The sample holds a few counts of this clonotype. The genes are TRBV19 and TRBJ1-1, with a tentative D call TRBD1 (6 bases). There are 14 residues in the CDR3. Germline V lookup: CDR1 LNHDA, CDR2 SQIVND (reference sequence). Trimming cost V 3 bases and J 1 base, with 9 bases left between them. DNA of the CDR3: TGTGCCAGTAGTATGGGGGGCTGGAACACTGAAGCTTTCTTT. Its protein product is CASSMGGWNTEAFF.

This clonotype was detected many times. The rearrangement joins TRBV28 to TRBJ1-2; 7 bases fit TRBD1. The CDR3 runs to 13 residues. Germline CDR1 is MDHEN and CDR2 is SYDVKM. V lost 6 bases, J lost 2 bases, and 3 bases stayed unmatched. CDR3: CASRIQGNYGYTF. The CDR3 DNA reads as TGTGCCAGCAGAATACAGGGGAACTATGGCTACACCTTC.

The J gene is TRBJ2-7, the V gene TRBV28, with 10 bases fitting TRBD1. Trimming cost V 2 bases and J 3 bases; bases outside gene matches: 7. The CDR3 runs 16 residues. The germline V gene has CDR1 MDHEN and CDR2 SYDVKM. CDR3 region: CASSLGGQGTDYEQYF. The CDR3 nucleotides read TGTGCCAGCAGTTTAGGGGGACAGGGGACCGACTACGAGCAGTACTTC.

The chain combines TRBV7-6 with TRBJ2-5; tentatively, D is TRBD2 (6 bases). The CDR3 is 17 residues long. Germline lookup yields CDR1 SGHVS and CDR2 FNYEAQ. Trimming took 4 bases from V and 1 from J, leaving 19 bases between them. The CDR3 nucleotides are TGTGCCAGCAGCTACCGCCGTGGGGCTAGCGTCCAAGAGACCCAGTACTTC. It encodes CASSYRRGASVQETQYF.

CDR3 protein: CAWSPGGGNTIYF. Here the CDR3 DNA reads TGTGCCTGGAGCCCAGGGGGTGGAAACACCATATATTTT. The chain carries TRBV30 and TRBJ1-3; TRBD1 matches at 7 bases. Germline V CDR1 and CDR2: GTSNPN, SVGIG (reference sequence). This CDR3 comprises 13 residues. The J segment lost 3 bases and the V segment lost 3 bases, leaving 2 bases of the junction unmatched.

In this sample, this clonotype turned up many times. The chain recombines TRBV28 with TRBJ2-3; TRBD2 is a possible D gene (6 bases). The germline CDR1 and CDR2 sequences are MDHEN and SYDVKM. Between the trimmed V and J ends, which lost 1 base and 2 bases, there was a span of 19 bases. The CDR3 contains 18 residues. The DNA of the CDR3 is TGTGCCAGCAGTTTATATGGCGGTTGGAGGGGTCACACAGATACGCAGTATTTT. Protein sequence: CASSLYGGWRGHTDTQYF.

The rearrangement links TRBV20-1 to TRBJ2-7; the D is unclear. Germline V gene lookup returns CDR1 DFQATT and CDR2 SNEGSKA (reference sequence). V was cut by 6 bases and J by 2 bases, with 17 bases left in between. This CDR3 has 14 amino acids. For the CDR3, the DNA is TGCAGTGCCCAAACAGACCTCTCCCCCTACGAGCAGTACTTC. Its translation: CSAQTDLSPYEQYF.

This clonotype was counted ten times or more. The V and J genes are TRBV11-1 and TRBJ1-1; 7 bases match TRBD1. Germline CDR1 is SGHAT and CDR2 is FQDESV (reference sequence). The CDR3 consists of 15 residues. Trimming took 7 bases from V and 2 from J; bases not matched to a gene: 10. The CDR3 coding sequence is TGTGCCAGCAAACGCCAGGGACAGATCAACACTGAAGCTTTCTTT. It codes for CASKRQGQINTEAFF.

This clonotype was recorded many times. The chain carries TRBV6-1 and TRBJ2-1; TRBD1 agrees at 8 bases. CDR3 size: 15 residues. CDR1 and CDR2 from the germline V gene are MNHNS and SASEGT. With 6 bases clipped from V and 0 bases from J, the junction kept 4 bases outside the gene matches. CDR3 in amino acids: CASRDRGSSYNEQFF. CDR3 nucleotides: TGTGCCAGCAGAGACAGGGGAAGCTCCTACAATGAGCAGTTCTTC.

This clonotype was counted many times. The chain is built from TRBV6-1 and TRBJ2-7; TRBD2 aligns across 11 bases. CDR3 length: 16 residues. Trimming took 0 bases from V and 3 from J; bases not matched to a gene: 4. Germline CDR1 and CDR2: MNHNS and SASEGT. This chain's CDR3 is CASSEARGTSGYEQYF. Written as DNA, the CDR3 is TGTGCCAGCAGTGAAGCGCGTGGGACTAGCGGCTACGAGCAGTACTTC.

This chain links TRBV5-4 with TRBJ2-5; TRBD1 aligns across 8 bases. CDR1 is SGHNT, CDR2 YYREEE, per germline (reference sequence). This CDR3 is 15 amino acids long. Trimming at V came to 3 bases and at J to 5 bases, leaving 9 bases not matched to a gene. CDR3 DNA sequence: TGTGCCAGCAGCTACCCGGGACAGGCTTGGGAGACCCAGTACTTC. It encodes CASSYPGQAWETQYF.

This clonotype was picked up many times. This CDR3 reads CASSYSLATSSYEQYF. As DNA, the CDR3 is TGTGCCAGCAGTTACTCCCTAGCGACCAGCTCCTACGAGCAGTACTTC. The rearrangement uses TRBV6-5 and TRBJ2-7; tentatively, D is TRBD2 (6 bases). The CDR3 has 16 amino acids. Looked up from germline, CDR1 is MNHEY and CDR2 is SVGAGI. Trimming left V 0 bases short and J 0 bases short, with 12 bases between.

In this sample, this clonotype turned up many times. The chain carries TRBV27 and TRBJ2-1, with 7 bases identical to TRBD2. The V and J ends lost 5 bases and 0 bases, in that order; junction bases with no gene match: 10. Per the germline V gene, CDR1 is MNHEY and CDR2 is SMNVEV (reference sequence). This CDR3 region has 17 residues. CDR3 bases: TGTGCCAGCAGTCGACTAAGCGGGACCTTCTCCTACAATGAGCAGTTCTTC. Protein product: CASSRLSGTFSYNEQFF.

Many counts were recorded for this clonotype. The rearrangement joins TRBV6-2 or TRBV6-3 to TRBJ1-1; TRBD1 matches at 7 bases. CDR3 length: 11 amino acids. The V segment lost 8 bases and the J segment 8 bases; nucleotides outside the gene matches: 5. Germline V lookup: CDR1 MNHEY, CDR2 SVGEGT. The DNA for the CDR3 is TGTGCCAGCCAACAGGGGCTGGAAGCTTTCTTT. This encodes CASQQGLEAFF.

This clonotype was counted between two and nine times. V and J are TRBV27 and TRBJ1-6; D remains ambiguous. CDR3 length: 17 residues. Germline loops: CDR1 MNHEY, CDR2 SMNVEV (reference sequence). The V end was cut by 0 bases, the J end by 0 bases, with 9 bases between. This CDR3 reads CASSLSSEISYNSPLHF. CDR3 bases: TGTGCCAGCAGTTTATCTTCAGAGATCTCCTATAATTCACCCCTCCACTTT.

The chain is built from TRBV7-9 and TRBJ2-1; D possibly corresponds to TRBD2 (5 bases). The CDR3 contains 16 residues. With 1 base removed from V and 8 bases from J, the gap between germline ends came to 18 bases. CDR1 is SEHNR, CDR2 FQNEAQ, per germline (reference sequence). The CDR3 loop reads CASSLVAKSGMDEQFF. The DNA of the CDR3 is TGTGCCAGCAGCTTAGTCGCGAAGAGCGGTATGGATGAGCAGTTCTTC.

This clonotype was detected only a few times. V usage is TRBV7-9 and J usage is TRBJ1-5; D is ambiguous. The CDR3 has 15 amino acids. Trimming stripped 4 bases from V and 6 bases from J, with 16 bases between. Germline lookup yields CDR1 SEHNR and CDR2 FQNEAQ (reference sequence). The CDR3 loop reads CASSSSGVEGQPQHF. The CDR3 nucleotides read TGTGCCAGCAGCTCTAGCGGGGTGGAGGGTCAGCCCCAGCATTTT.

Many counts were recorded for this clonotype. J is TRBJ2-3 and V is TRBV18, with unresolved D. The germline gives CDR1 KGHSH, CDR2 LQKENI. V shed 2 bases and J shed 4 bases, with 10 bases lying between them. There are 14 residues in the CDR3. The CDR3 region is CASSPIKFSDTQYF. CDR3 nucleotide sequence: TGTGCCAGCTCACCAATAAAGTTCTCAGATACGCAGTATTTT.

The chain carries TRBV28 and TRBJ2-6, with D maybe TRBD1 (6 bases). The V end lost 8 bases, the J end lost 1 base, and 12 bases lay between the germline ends. The CDR3 spans 15 residues. The germline CDR1 and CDR2 sequences are MDHEN and SYDVKM. The CDR3 nucleotides read TGTGCCAGCGGATTCACAGGGTCTGGGGCCAACGTCCTGACTTTC. Residues: CASGFTGSGANVLTF.

This clonotype was recorded many times. The rearrangement uses TRBV3-1 and TRBJ1-1; TRBD1 matches at 10 bases. From germline, CDR1 is LGHDT and CDR2 YNNKEL (reference sequence). The CDR3 spans 16 residues. With V trimmed by 3 bases and J by 8 bases, 12 bases remained unmatched. CDR3 protein: CASSQRRQGAGMEAFF. Here the CDR3 DNA reads TGTGCCAGCAGCCAGAGAAGACAGGGGGCGGGAATGGAAGCTTTCTTT.

This clonotype was detected many times. The rearrangement uses TRBV12-3 or TRBV12-4 and TRBJ2-7, with D perhaps TRBD2 (5 bases). V was clipped by 3 bases and J by 3 bases, with 9 bases between them. The CDR3 spans 13 residues. CDR3 amino acids: CASSFYGIYEQYF. The CDR3 coding sequence is TGTGCCAGCAGTTTCTACGGGATCTACGAGCAGTACTTC.

To note about this clonotype: A much more abundant neighbour one base away suggests this may be a read error. The CDR3 sequence is CASNFSPWSNQPQHF. DNA for the CDR3: TGTGCCAGCAATTTCAGCCCATGGAGCAATCAGCCCCAGCATTTT. The chain couples TRBV27 to TRBJ1-5; D unresolved. Between the trimmed V and J ends, which lost 7 bases and 1 base, there was a span of 14 bases. The CDR3 is made up of 15 amino acids. Per germline, CDR1 MNHEY and CDR2 SMNVEV (reference sequence).

This clonotype occurred many times. The genes are TRBV13 and TRBJ2-7; unclear D gene. Germline CDR1 and CDR2: PRHDT and FYEKMQ (reference sequence). This CDR3 is built from 14 residues. V was cut by 3 bases and J by 7 bases, with 16 bases left in between. The CDR3, as DNA: TGTGCCAGCAGCTTCGGTGACCGGATTGAGGAGCAGTACTTC. Encoded protein: CASSFGDRIEEQYF.

On this clonotype itself: Mismatch with germline at one junction end may stem from a read error. This chain's CDR3 is CASSQVGPYNEQLF. CDR3 coding DNA: TGCGCCAGCAGCCAAGTGGGCCCTTACAATGAGCAGCTCTTC. The genes are TRBV4-3 and TRBJ2-1; D unclear. Germline CDR1 reads LGHNA; CDR2 reads YSLEER. CDR3 size: 14 residues.

This clonotype was picked up many times. The chain couples TRBV27 to TRBJ2-3; 10 positions match TRBD2. J lost 4 bases, V lost 2 bases, and 9 bases had no gene match. The CDR3 extends over 17 amino acids. Germline CDR1 MNHEY, CDR2 SMNVEV (reference sequence). The CDR3 nucleotides read TGTGCCAGCAGTTTAGGGGTAGCGGGGGGTATAGCAGATACGCAGTATTTT. Translated: CASSLGVAGGIADTQYF.

This clonotype came up a few times. V gene TRBV5-1 combines with J gene TRBJ2-7; weak D call: TRBD1 (6 bases). Germline V CDR1 and CDR2: SGHRS, YFSETQ. Trimming removed 0 bases from V and 6 bases from J, with 19 bases in between. The CDR3 length is 16 residues. DNA for the CDR3: TGCGCCAGCAGCTTGGCCAGACAGGAGAGGCGTGTCGAGCAGTACTTC. Protein sequence: CASSLARQERRVEQYF.